This T cell receptor (beta chain) was captured in a study of control samples from healthy donors and cancer patients. Some clones are missing from TCRdb's copy, which holds only in-frame ones; the method was immunoSEQ multiplex PCR. The sample lists about 160,000 clones, about 90% seen once, with around 13% in the top ten. The CDR3 has 15 amino acids. The TCR sequence derives from a man aged 30-40 years in good health. Specimen: blood. J is TRBJ2-3 and V is TRBV21-1; TRBD2 reflects the table's D call only, with no check against the DNA. TRBV21-1 is a known pseudogene. DNA for the CDR3: TGTGCCAGCAGCAATAAGCGGGAGAGGGCAGATACGCAGTATTTT. Its translation is CASSNKRERADTQYF.